The entry below describes one T cell receptor beta chain. The CDR3 extends over 14 amino acids. Germline V gives CDR1 SGHVS, CDR2 FQNEAQ. With 3 bases removed from V and 4 bases from J, the gap between germline ends came to 10 bases. Authors' processing steps: Nucleated cell counts were estimated from reference gene primer amplification. Some clones are missing from TCRdb's copy, which holds only in-frame ones; the method was immunoSEQ multiplex PCR. Clone size and V and J calls were adopted from that table, with D and trimming inferred from the DNA. This table has under 250,000 clones, around four fifths appearing once. This entry is derived from a study of blood T cell repertoires in COVID-19. In the study overall: COVID-19 samples collected from the United States, Italy and Spain covered acute and convalescent phases. Nucleic acid was either cDNA or gDNA, and it came from T cells, B-cell-depleted T cells, or PBMCs.

The V gene is TRBV7-8, the J gene TRBJ1-5; no firm D call. The receptor's source is a woman aged 55 to 70 with active or convalescent COVID-19. The sequenced sample consisted of peripheral blood. CDR3 loop: CASSFASSNQPQHF. For the CDR3, the DNA is TGTGCCAGCAGCTTCGCCAGTTCGAATCAGCCCCAGCATTTT.